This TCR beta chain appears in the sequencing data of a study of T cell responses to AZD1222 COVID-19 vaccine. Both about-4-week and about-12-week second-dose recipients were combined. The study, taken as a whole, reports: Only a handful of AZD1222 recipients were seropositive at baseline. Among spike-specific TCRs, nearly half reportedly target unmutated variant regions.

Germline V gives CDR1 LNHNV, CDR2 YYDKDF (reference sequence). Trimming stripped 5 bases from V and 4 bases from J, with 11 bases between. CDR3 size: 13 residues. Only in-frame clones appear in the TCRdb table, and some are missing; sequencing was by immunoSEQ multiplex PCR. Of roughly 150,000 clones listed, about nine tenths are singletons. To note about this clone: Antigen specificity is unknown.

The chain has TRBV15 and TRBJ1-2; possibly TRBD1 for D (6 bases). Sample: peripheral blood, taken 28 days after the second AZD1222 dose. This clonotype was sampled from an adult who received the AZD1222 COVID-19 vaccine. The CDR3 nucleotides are TGTGCCACCAGCGGCGAGACAGGCTATGGCTACACCTTC. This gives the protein CATSGETGYGYTF.